A single T cell receptor beta chain is shown here with its context. The sample comes from a study of cytomegalovirus exposure and HLA in healthy donors. PCR primers comprised 60 Vbeta and 13 Jbeta primers. The method was immunoSEQ multiplex PCR; TCRdb's version includes in-frame clones alone and lacks a portion of them. The table records 100,000 to 150,000 clones, approximately 80% of them present only once. CDR1 MDHEN and CDR2 SYDVKM come from the germline V gene. The ends were cut back, 3 bases at V and 4 bases at J, with 9 bases in the middle. This CDR3 is 13 amino acids long. The sequencing sample was made of PBMCs. This chain links TRBV28 with TRBJ2-5; D remains unclear. This TCR derives from a girl aged 2-10 years in good health and CMV-seronegative. The CDR3 bases are TGTGCCAGCAGTTTGAGCTCCGCAGAGACCCAGTACTTC. It translates to CASSLSSAETQYF.